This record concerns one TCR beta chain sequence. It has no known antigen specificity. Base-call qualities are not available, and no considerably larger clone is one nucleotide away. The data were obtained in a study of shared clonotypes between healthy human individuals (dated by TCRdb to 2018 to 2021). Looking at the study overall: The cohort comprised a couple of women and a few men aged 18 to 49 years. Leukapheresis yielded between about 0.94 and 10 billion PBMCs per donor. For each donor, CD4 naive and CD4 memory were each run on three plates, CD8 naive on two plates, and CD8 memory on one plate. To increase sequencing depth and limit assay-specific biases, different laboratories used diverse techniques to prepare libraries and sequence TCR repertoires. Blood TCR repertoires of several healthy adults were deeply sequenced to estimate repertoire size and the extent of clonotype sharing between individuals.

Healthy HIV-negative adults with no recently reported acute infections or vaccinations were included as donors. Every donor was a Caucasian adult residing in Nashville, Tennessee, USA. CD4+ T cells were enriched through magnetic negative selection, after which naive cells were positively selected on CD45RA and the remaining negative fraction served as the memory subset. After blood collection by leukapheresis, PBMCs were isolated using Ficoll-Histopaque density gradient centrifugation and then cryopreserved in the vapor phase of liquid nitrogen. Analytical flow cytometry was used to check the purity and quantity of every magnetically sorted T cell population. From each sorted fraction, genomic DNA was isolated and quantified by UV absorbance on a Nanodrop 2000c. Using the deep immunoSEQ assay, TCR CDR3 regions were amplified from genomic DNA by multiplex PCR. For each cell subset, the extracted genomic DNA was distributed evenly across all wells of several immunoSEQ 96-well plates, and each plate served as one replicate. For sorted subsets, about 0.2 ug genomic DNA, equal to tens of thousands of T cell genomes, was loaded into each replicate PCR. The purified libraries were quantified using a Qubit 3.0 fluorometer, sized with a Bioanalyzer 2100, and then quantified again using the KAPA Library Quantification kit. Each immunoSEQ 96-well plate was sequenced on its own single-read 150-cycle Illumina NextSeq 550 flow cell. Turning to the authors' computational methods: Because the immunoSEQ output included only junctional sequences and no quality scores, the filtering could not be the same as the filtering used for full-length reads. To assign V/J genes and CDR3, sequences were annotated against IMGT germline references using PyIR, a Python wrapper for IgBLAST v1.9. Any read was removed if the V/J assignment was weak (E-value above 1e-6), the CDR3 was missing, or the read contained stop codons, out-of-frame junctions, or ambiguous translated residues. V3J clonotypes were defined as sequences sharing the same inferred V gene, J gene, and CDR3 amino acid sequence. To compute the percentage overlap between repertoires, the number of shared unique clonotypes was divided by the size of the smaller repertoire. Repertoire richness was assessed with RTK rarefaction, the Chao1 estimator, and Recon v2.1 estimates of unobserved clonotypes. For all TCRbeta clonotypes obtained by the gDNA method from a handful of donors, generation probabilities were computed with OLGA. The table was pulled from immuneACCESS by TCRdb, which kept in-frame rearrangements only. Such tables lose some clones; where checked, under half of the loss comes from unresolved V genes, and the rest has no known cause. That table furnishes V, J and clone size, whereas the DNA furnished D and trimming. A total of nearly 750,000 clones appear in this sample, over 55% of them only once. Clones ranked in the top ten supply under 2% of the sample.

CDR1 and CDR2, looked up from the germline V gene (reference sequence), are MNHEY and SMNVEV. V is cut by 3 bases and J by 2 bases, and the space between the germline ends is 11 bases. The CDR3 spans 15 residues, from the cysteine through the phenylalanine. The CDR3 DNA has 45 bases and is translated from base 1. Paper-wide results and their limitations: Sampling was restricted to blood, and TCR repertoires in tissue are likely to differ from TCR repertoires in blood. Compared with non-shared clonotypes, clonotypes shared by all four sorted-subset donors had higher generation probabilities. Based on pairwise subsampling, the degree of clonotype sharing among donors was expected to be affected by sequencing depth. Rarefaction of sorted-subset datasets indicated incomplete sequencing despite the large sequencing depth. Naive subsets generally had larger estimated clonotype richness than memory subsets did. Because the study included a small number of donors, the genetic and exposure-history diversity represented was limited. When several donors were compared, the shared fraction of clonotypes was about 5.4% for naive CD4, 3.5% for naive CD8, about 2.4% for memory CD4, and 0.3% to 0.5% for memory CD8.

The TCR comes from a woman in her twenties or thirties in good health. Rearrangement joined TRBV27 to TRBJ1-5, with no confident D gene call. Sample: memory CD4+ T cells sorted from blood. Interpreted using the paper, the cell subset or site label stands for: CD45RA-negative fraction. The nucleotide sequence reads TGTGCCAGCAGTTTTAAAGGGAACGGCAATCAGCCCCAGCATTTT. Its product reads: CASSFKGNGNQPQHF.